Following are 16 T cell receptor beta chains from one sample sequenced in a study of cytomegalovirus exposure and HLA in healthy donors. Primers for the PCR totalled 60 Vbeta and 13 Jbeta. Profiling relied on immunoSEQ multiplex PCR, and the TCRdb table lists in-frame clones only, not all of them. The table has 150,000 to 200,000 clones, approximately 79% seen once. The sample consisted of PBMCs. All receptors derive from a middle-aged man in good health and CMV-seropositive.

The chain joins TRBV19 to TRBJ1-6; 7 bases are shared with TRBD1. J lost 4 bases, V lost 6 bases, and 6 bases had no gene match. This CDR3 has 15 residues. Germline V gene data show CDR1 as LNHDA and CDR2 as SQIVND (reference sequence). The chain's CDR3 is CASSLEQGYNSPLHF. CDR3 DNA sequence: TGTGCCAGTAGCTTAGAACAGGGGTATAATTCACCCCTCCACTTT.

On this clone itself: Within the sample, other DNA sequences also encode this same CDR3. This chain joins TRBV5-1 and TRBJ1-1, with D perhaps TRBD1 (5 bases). The CDR3 is 14 residues long. The germline V gene encodes CDR1 SGHRS and CDR2 YFSETQ. V shed 0 bases and J shed 2 bases, with 8 bases lying between them. In nucleotides, the CDR3 is TGCGCCAGCAGCTTGGGACAGAAAAACACTGAAGCTTTCTTT. This sequence encodes CASSLGQKNTEAFF.

The chain carries TRBV27 and TRBJ1-1, with 8 bases identical to TRBD1. J gave up 6 bases and V 5 bases, and 5 bases lay outside the gene matches. Germline V gene sequence: CDR1 MNHEY, CDR2 SMNVEV (reference sequence). The CDR3 is 13 amino acids. The CDR3 DNA is TGTGCCAGCAGTATTCAGGGGGCCGCTGAAGCTTTCTTT. Translation: CASSIQGAAEAFF.

This clone turned up a few times. V and J are TRBV10-3 and TRBJ1-2, with D maybe TRBD1 (6 bases). Trimming took off 5 bases at V and 8 bases at J, with 15 bases between the two ends. CDR1 ENHRY and CDR2 SYGVKD come from the germline V gene. The CDR3 spans 13 residues. The CDR3, as DNA: TGTGCCATCAGTACAGGGAAGAGTAGGGGCTACACCTTC. Amino acids: CAISTGKSRGYTF.

CDR3 nucleotides: TGTGCCACCCTCCTCGAGGCTAGCGGGGGAACGATCGAGCAGTACGTC. Translated, it gives CATLLEASGGTIEQYV. The chain couples TRBV21-1 to TRBJ2-7; the tabulated D call, TRBD2, remains unverified against the DNA. TRBV21-1 is noted as a pseudogene. The CDR3 loop spans 16 amino acids.

This chain connects TRBV7-9 to TRBJ2-2; tentative D call: TRBD1 (5 bases). With 3 bases removed from V and 1 base from J, the gap between germline ends came to 9 bases. The CDR3 contains 15 residues. Germline-derived CDR1 and CDR2 are SEHNR and FQNEAQ (reference sequence). The CDR3 DNA is TGTGCCAGCAGCTTCCCTCAGGGGAACACCGGGGAGCTGTTTTTT. Translation gives CASSFPQGNTGELFF.

This clone has more than one count but fewer than ten. A read error may produce the germline difference seen at one junction end. This sequence joins TRBV7-2 and TRBJ2-2; 7 nucleotides agree with TRBD1. Germline V gene lookup returns CDR1 SGHTA and CDR2 FQGNSA. This CDR3 has 16 amino acids. In nucleotides, the CDR3 is TGTGCCAGCAGCTTAGTAGGGGGCGCGAAAACCGGGGAGCTGTTTTTT. Translation: CASSLVGGAKTGELFF.

The chain is built from TRBV29-1 and TRBJ1-1; 9 positions agree with TRBD1. Germline loops: CDR1 SQVTM, CDR2 ANQGSEA. V lost 0 bases to trimming and J lost 0 bases; unmatched junction nucleotides: 11. The CDR3 sequence is 18 residues long. Here the CDR3 reads CSVEDWVGTGRLNTEAFF. CDR3 DNA sequence: TGCAGCGTTGAAGATTGGGTCGGGACAGGGAGATTGAACACTGAAGCTTTCTTT.

The chain recombines TRBV6-5 with TRBJ1-4; 7 positions match TRBD1. After removal of 3 bases from V and 2 bases from J, the junction contained 6 bases not matched to a gene. Germline V gene lookup returns CDR1 MNHEY and CDR2 SVGAGI. The CDR3 length is 16 residues. CDR3 amino acids: CASSYYRGSTNEKLFF. The CDR3 DNA is TGTGCCAGCAGTTATTACAGGGGATCGACTAATGAAAAACTGTTTTTT.

The chain has TRBV4-3 and TRBJ2-3; D gene unclear. Germline loops: CDR1 LGHNA, CDR2 YSLEER. The CDR3 is 14 amino acids. Trimming removed 0 bases from V and 6 bases from J, with 10 bases in between. The CDR3, as DNA: TGCGCCAGCAGCCAAGATCACCGTGCGGATACGCAGTATTTT. Translation: CASSQDHRADTQYF.

The chain has TRBV6-1 and TRBJ2-3; possible D gene TRBD2, 6 bases. The CDR3 totals 16 residues. The V gene lost 0 bases and the J gene lost 1 base, with 11 bases spanning the gap. Germline CDR1 reads MNHNS; CDR2 reads SASEGT. DNA for the CDR3: TGTGCCAGCAGTGAAGCCTTGGGACTTGGCACAGATACGCAGTATTTT. It encodes CASSEALGLGTDTQYF.

A remark on this clone: The germline gene is not matched at one end of the junction; a read error may be the cause. The chain links TRBV7-9 to TRBJ2-1; 8 nucleotides line up with TRBD2. This CDR3 has 16 residues. The germline CDR1 and CDR2 sequences are SEHNR and FQNEAQ (reference sequence). The DNA for the CDR3 is TGTTCCAGCAGCCCAACACCGGGACTAGTCGGGAATGAGCAGTTCTTC. Translation gives CSSSPTPGLVGNEQFF.

The chain employs TRBV6-5 and TRBJ1-4; D unclear. V lost 4 bases to trimming and J lost 4 bases, with 10 bases between them. The CDR3 runs to 14 residues. In germline, CDR1 is MNHEY, CDR2 SVGAGI. The CDR3 DNA reads TGTGCCAGCAGTTTCCAAGCAAATAATGAAAAACTGTTTTTT. Encoded protein: CASSFQANNEKLFF.

The chain recombines TRBV6-1 with TRBJ2-7, with 12 bases identical to TRBD2. Germline CDR1 and CDR2: MNHNS and SASEGT. V trimming: 6 bases; J trimming: 4 bases; junction bases outside the gene matches: 7. CDR3 size: 15 residues. The CDR3 spells CASRKSGTSGYEQYV. The DNA for the CDR3 is TGTGCCAGCAGGAAGTCCGGGACTAGCGGGTACGAGCAGTACGTC.

The chain employs TRBV7-8 and TRBJ1-2; possibly TRBD1 for D (6 bases). The CDR3 contains 14 residues. CDR1 SGHVS and CDR2 FQNEAQ come from the germline V gene. V lost 5 bases to trimming and J lost 2 bases, with 12 bases between them. The CDR3 DNA reads TGTGCCAGCAGCCCGAGGGACATGAACTATGGCTACACCTTC. Translation gives CASSPRDMNYGYTF.

The sample holds a few counts of this clone. The chain has TRBV6-1 and TRBJ1-4, with D possibly being TRBD1 (5 bases). Germline CDR1 reads MNHNS; CDR2 reads SASEGT. V was pared by 6 bases and J by 8 bases, with 16 bases between. CDR3 length: 14 residues. CDR3 nucleotide sequence: TGTGCCAGCAGGGGAGGGGCAGGTAGGGAAAAACTGTTTTTT. Encoded protein: CASRGGAGREKLFF.